These T cell receptor beta chains were read from a single sample in a study of monozygotic twins with inflammatory bowel disease. TCRdb re-called the 5' RACE reads and gives one entry per CDR3 protein, without DNA. Reported are a few hundred thousand distinct CDR3 sequences; the ten largest clones contain roughly 5.8%. The sequenced material came from blood. The receptor set was obtained from a human donor with ulcerative colitis or Crohn's disease, or a healthy co-twin of an affected twin (not recorded which). Both conserved end residues are part of each CDR3.

TRBV15	TRBJ2-5	CATSRDLEGTQYF
TRBV7-9	TRBJ2-7	CASSLRGPLNEQYF
TRBV16	TRBJ2-1	CASSQSLAQGQFF
TRBV15	TRBJ1-5	CATSRDRTGYQPQHF
TRBV29-1	TRBJ2-5	CSVPGQGWETQYF
TRBV29-1	TRBJ2-6	CSARGSGYSGANVLTF
TRBV19	TRBJ2-2	CASSIGQADTGELFF
TRBV12-3/TRBV12-4	TRBJ2-1	CASGVRGAYNEQFF
TRBV10-2	TRBJ1-5	CASSETNYRPQHF
TRBV23-1	TRBJ2-5	CASSQSGPLLSPQETQYF
TRBV5-1	TRBJ2-5	CASGQGSETQYF
TRBV18	TRBJ2-2	CASSPRRVDAGELFF
TRBV12-5	TRBJ2-1	CASGWGVASNEQLF
TRBV18	TRBJ2-7	CASSPRGATYEQYF
TRBV29-1	TRBJ1-1	CSVRYRGPGNTEAFF